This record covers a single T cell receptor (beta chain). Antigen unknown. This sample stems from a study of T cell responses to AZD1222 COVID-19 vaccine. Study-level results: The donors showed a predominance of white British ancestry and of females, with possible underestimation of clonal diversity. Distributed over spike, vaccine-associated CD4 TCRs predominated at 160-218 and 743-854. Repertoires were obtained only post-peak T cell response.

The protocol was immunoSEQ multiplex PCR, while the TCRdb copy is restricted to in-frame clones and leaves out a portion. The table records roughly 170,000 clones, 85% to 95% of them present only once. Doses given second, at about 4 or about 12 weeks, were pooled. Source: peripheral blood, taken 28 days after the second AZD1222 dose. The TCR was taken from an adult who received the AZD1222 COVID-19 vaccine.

The CDR3 nucleotides are TGTGCCAGCAGCTCGACAGGGGCGAAGGAGACCCAGTACTTC. It yields the protein CASSSTGAKETQYF. The chain joins TRBV5-6 to TRBJ2-5; 8 bases line up with TRBD1. CDR3 size: 14 residues. Trimming at V came to 3 bases and at J to 5 bases, leaving 6 bases not matched to a gene. CDR1 and CDR2 (germline): SGHDT, YYEEEE. The entire variable domain, with the rest obtained from reference TRBV5-6 and TRBJ2-5, is as follows: DAGVTQSPTHLIKTRGQQVTLRCSPKSGHDTVSWYQQALGQGPQFIFQYYEEEERQRGNFPDRFSGHQFPNYSSELNVNALLLGDSALYLCASSSTGAKETQYFGPGTRLLVL.